This T cell receptor beta chain appears in the sequencing data of a study of shared clonotypes between healthy human individuals. There are a few counts of this clone. Sorted subsets were amplified in replicate PCRs using 150 to 250 ng DNA, around 30,000 T cell genomes. Profiled with immunoSEQ multiplex PCR; TCRdb holds only in-frame clones, not every one. The sample shows about 2.3 million clones, under 95% of them seen only once. The CDR3 is 13 residues long. Trimming took off 9 bases at V and 11 bases at J, with 22 bases between the two ends. Germline V gene sequence: CDR1 SNHLY, CDR2 FYNNEI. V and J are TRBV2 and TRBJ1-1; D is unresolved. This clonotype was sampled from a man between 18 and 35 years old in good health. Some clones in this sample may be carry-over from other donors' samples. Specimen: naive CD4+ T cells from PBMCs. Subset: CD45RA+ positively selected. The CDR3 region has the DNA TGTGCCAGTCAGGCCTCGGAGTACGCTATGGCTTTCTTT. Amino acids: CASQASEYAMAFF. The variable domain in full, completed from reference TRBV2 and TRBJ1-1, reads EPEVTQTPSHQVTQMGQEVILRCVPISNHLYFYWYRQILGQKVEFLVSFYNNEISEKSEIFDDQFSVERPDGSNFTLKIRSTKLEDSAMYFCASQASEYAMAFFGQGTRLTVV.